The clone carrying this T cell receptor (beta chain) was counted a single time. Antigen unknown. The data belong to a study of a mutant IDH1 vaccine in newly diagnosed glioma. In the study overall: Treated patients, approximately 60% male and approximately 38% female, averaged roughly 40 years of age. Previous care, which was radiotherapy, temozolomide, or both, most often involved both. Broader study findings: The occurrence of vaccine-induced immune responses was seen in around 94% of patients.

The table came from immunoSEQ multiplex PCR; TCRdb's copy has only in-frame clones and leaves some out. The repertoire includes 35,000 to 50,000 clones, 75% to 95% of them detected once, and 3% to 4% sits in the top ten. The CDR3 has 18 residues. Trimming removed 0 bases from V and 1 base from J, with 19 bases in between. The time point here: week 23, last vaccination. In every dose of vaccine, 300 ug of mutant IDH1 20-mer peptide was given alongside topical imiquimod. The sequencing used PBMCs, collected from a glioma patient whose treatment included an IDH1 peptide vaccine. The chain uses TRBV6-7 and TRBJ2-7; D is possibly TRBD2 (6 bases). TRBV6-7 falls under the ORF class, with uncertain function. This TCR derives from a man aged 45-60 years with glioma. CDR3 residues: CASSYSSTFGGFSYEQYF. CDR3 DNA sequence: TGTGCCAGCAGTTACTCGAGTACCTTCGGAGGGTTTTCCTACGAGCAGTACTTC.